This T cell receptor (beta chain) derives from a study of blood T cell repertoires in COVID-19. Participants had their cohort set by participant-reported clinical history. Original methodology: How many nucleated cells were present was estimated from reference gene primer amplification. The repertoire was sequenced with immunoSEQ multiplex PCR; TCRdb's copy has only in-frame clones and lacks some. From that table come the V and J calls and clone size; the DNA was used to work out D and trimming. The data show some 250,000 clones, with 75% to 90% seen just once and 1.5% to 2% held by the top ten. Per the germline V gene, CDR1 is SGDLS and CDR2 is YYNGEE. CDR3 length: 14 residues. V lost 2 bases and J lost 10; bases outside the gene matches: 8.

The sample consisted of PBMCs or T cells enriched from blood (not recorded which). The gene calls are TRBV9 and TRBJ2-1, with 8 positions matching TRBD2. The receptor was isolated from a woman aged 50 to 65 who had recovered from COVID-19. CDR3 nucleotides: TGTGCCAGCAGCGTGGCCGGGAGGGCCAGCGAGCAGTTCTTC. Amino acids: CASSVAGRASEQFF.